This T cell receptor beta chain stems from a study of shared clonotypes between healthy human individuals. Study-wide points: Having only a few donors restricted how much genetic and exposure-history diversity was captured. It was expected that sequencing depth would affect clonotype sharing among donors.

The germline V gene has CDR1 SGHRS and CDR2 YFSETQ. Trimming took 6 bases from V and 3 from J, leaving 15 bases between them. This CDR3 contains 14 residues. To note about this clone: What it recognizes is unknown.

Terminally differentiated effector memory CD45RA+ cells were left out of the naive CD8 fraction, which was CD45RO-negative and positively selected for CCR7. Data came from immunoSEQ multiplex PCR; TCRdb stores just in-frame clones and leaves some out. This repertoire shows some 1,900,000 clones, just under 95% found once; its top ten account for more than 0.95%. Sequencing input: naive CD8+ T cells sorted from blood. This chain connects TRBV5-1 to TRBJ1-1, with D possibly matching TRBD1 (6 bases). This clonotype was obtained from a man between 18 and 29 years old in good health. The CDR3 region is CASTKEQGDTEAFF. In DNA form, the CDR3 reads TGCGCCAGCACTAAGGAACAGGGCGACACTGAAGCTTTCTTT.